These 25 T cell receptor beta chains were all obtained from the same sample, sequenced in a study of control samples from healthy donors and cancer patients. The repertoire was sequenced with immunoSEQ multiplex PCR; TCRdb's copy has only in-frame clones and lacks some. There are about 160,000 clones in the sample; roughly 95% occur only once, and 1% lies in the top ten. The sample consisted of blood. These receptors were taken from a woman in her thirties in good health.

This rearrangement joins TRBV4-1 to TRBJ1-2; 10 nucleotides line up with TRBD1. The CDR3 extends over 15 amino acids. Per germline, CDR1 MGHRA and CDR2 YSYEKL. With V trimmed by 5 bases and J by 5 bases, 8 bases remained unmatched. The chain's CDR3 is CASSNPGQGRYGYTF. The CDR3 nucleotides read TGCGCCAGCAGCAATCCGGGACAGGGGAGGTATGGCTACACCTTC.

The rearrangement joins TRBV6-5 to TRBJ2-7; 7 bases line up with TRBD1. This CDR3 is built from 15 residues. The ends lost 0 bases at V and 0 bases at J; junction bases unmatched: 2. Germline values: CDR1 MNHEY, CDR2 SVGAGI. CDR3 DNA sequence: TGTGCCAGCAGTTACTCGACAGGGATCTCCTACGAGCAGTACTTC. It encodes CASSYSTGISYEQYF.

The chain joins TRBV28 to TRBJ2-2, with D possibly matching TRBD1 (6 bases). CDR1 is MDHEN, CDR2 SYDVKM, per germline. The CDR3 consists of 16 residues. V was trimmed by 5 bases and J by 2 bases, leaving 15 bases between them. CDR3 DNA sequence: TGTGCCAGCAGTACACCTGACAGGTTCAACACCGGGGAGCTGTTTTTT. Protein product: CASSTPDRFNTGELFF.

This chain joins TRBV19 and TRBJ1-2; maybe TRBD1 (5 bases). The CDR3 length is 15 residues. With 7 bases removed from V and 7 bases from J, the gap between germline ends came to 22 bases. Germline V gene lookup returns CDR1 LNHDA and CDR2 SQIVND (reference sequence). CDR3 loop: CASTREAGRGGGYTF. Here the CDR3 DNA reads TGTGCCAGTACCCGAGAGGCAGGGCGCGGGGGTGGCTACACCTTC.

This chain uses TRBV2 with TRBJ1-1; the D is unclear. Deletions cut 7 bases from V and 5 bases from J, with 14 bases between. The CDR3 runs 13 residues. Germline V lookup: CDR1 SNHLY, CDR2 FYNNEI. The CDR3 reads CASTRAGNTEAFF. The CDR3 coding sequence is TGTGCCAGCACCCGAGCGGGGAATACTGAAGCTTTCTTT.

The chain joins TRBV19 to TRBJ2-2; D gene ambiguous. CDR3 size: 14 residues. The V and J ends lost 3 bases and 6 bases respectively, with 11 bases between them. CDR1 and CDR2 from the germline V gene are LNHDA and SQIVND (reference sequence). The CDR3 bases are TGTGCCAGTAGTATGAGTTATGTGCCCGGGGAGCTGTTTTTT. Translated, it gives CASSMSYVPGELFF.

This sequence joins TRBV7-9 and TRBJ2-7; perhaps TRBD2 as D (6 bases). CDR1 and CDR2 from the germline V gene are SEHNR and FQNEAQ (reference sequence). This CDR3 is 17 amino acids long. V lost 1 base and J lost 7, with 23 bases in between. CDR3 nucleotide sequence: TGTGCCAGCAGCTTAGGGGGACTCGGCAGACGATCGAGAGAGCAGTACTTC. It codes for CASSLGGLGRRSREQYF.

The chain employs TRBV6-2 or TRBV6-3 and TRBJ2-1; 12 nucleotides align to TRBD2. This CDR3 has 16 amino acids. With V trimmed by 4 bases and J by 6 bases, 7 bases remained unmatched. The germline gives CDR1 MNHEY, CDR2 SVGEGT. The CDR3 DNA follows: TGTGCCAGCAGTTCACTGACTAGCGGGAGATCCAATGAGCAGTTCTTC. Its translation: CASSSLTSGRSNEQFF.

This clone was picked up one time. The rearrangement uses TRBV3-1 (or the pseudogene TRBV3-2) and TRBJ2-1; D is ambiguous. This CDR3 region has 18 residues. Between the trimmed V and J ends, which lost 5 bases and 0 bases, there was a span of 20 bases. Germline V lookup: CDR1 LGHDT, CDR2 YNNKEL (reference sequence). CDR3 residues: CASSTTRIGNHSYNEQFF. The CDR3 DNA sequence: TGTGCCAGCAGCACGACCAGGATAGGGAATCACTCCTACAATGAGCAGTTCTTC.

This rearrangement joins TRBV29-1 to TRBJ2-5; perhaps TRBD1 as D (5 bases). Trimming removed 3 bases from V and 3 bases from J, with 8 bases in between. The CDR3 length is 12 residues. CDR1 and CDR2 (germline): SQVTM, ANQGSEA. CDR3 sequence: CSVDREEETQYF. The CDR3 DNA follows: TGCAGCGTTGACAGGGAAGAAGAGACCCAGTACTTC.

V usage is TRBV28 and J usage is TRBJ2-1; D perhaps matches TRBD1 (5 bases). The germline CDR1 and CDR2 sequences are MDHEN and SYDVKM. Trimming stripped 6 bases from V and 2 bases from J, with 14 bases between. This CDR3 is built from 15 residues. CDR3 region: CASRFDRTPYNEQFF. The CDR3, as DNA: TGTGCCAGCAGGTTTGACAGAACCCCCTACAATGAGCAGTTCTTC.

The gene calls are TRBV24-1 and TRBJ2-1, with 7 positions matching TRBD1. CDR3 length: 13 amino acids. V lost 4 bases and J lost 5; bases outside the gene matches: 1. The germline V gene encodes CDR1 KGHDR and CDR2 SFDVKD. The CDR3 region has the DNA TGTGCCACCAGTGAGACAGGGAACAATGAGCAGTTCTTC. The encoded protein is CATSETGNNEQFF.

The V gene is TRBV30, the J gene TRBJ1-1; maybe TRBD1 (6 bases). Trimming shortened V by 2 bases and J by 11 bases, and 15 bases separated the two germline ends. Looked up from germline, CDR1 is GTSNPN and CDR2 is SVGIG (reference sequence). CDR3 length: 12 residues. The CDR3 nucleotides are TGTGCCTGGAGTCTGTATCAGGGGATGGCTTTCTTT. This encodes CAWSLYQGMAFF.

As to this clone: Other nucleotide sequences in the sample specify the same CDR3. The J gene is TRBJ2-2, the V gene TRBV28; D gene uncertain. V lost 6 bases to trimming and J lost 5 bases, with 13 bases between them. Germline CDR1 and CDR2: MDHEN and SYDVKM. This CDR3 is 14 amino acids long. Here the CDR3 DNA reads TGTGCCAGCAGCCTATGGGTTTATACCGGGGAGCTGTTTTTT. Translation: CASSLWVYTGELFF.

The chain employs TRBV2 and TRBJ1-5; 10 nucleotides match TRBD1. Germline-derived CDR1 and CDR2 are SNHLY and FYNNEI. With V trimmed by 7 bases and J by 1 base, 4 bases remained unmatched. CDR3 length equals 15 residues. CDR3 loop: CASNRQGASNQPQHF. The CDR3 nucleotides read TGTGCCAGCAATCGACAGGGGGCCAGCAATCAGCCCCAGCATTTT.

The V call is TRBV3-1 (or the pseudogene TRBV3-2), the J call TRBJ1-1, with unresolved D. Per germline, CDR1 LGHDT and CDR2 YNNKEL (reference sequence). V was pared by 1 base and J by 1 base, with 4 bases between. The CDR3 sequence is 13 residues long. The CDR3 region has the DNA TGTGCCAGCAGCCAAGGAAGGAACACTGAAGCTTTCTTT. This translates into CASSQGRNTEAFF.

The gene calls are TRBV7-2 and TRBJ2-6; the D is unclear. The germline gives CDR1 SGHTA, CDR2 FQGNSA. Trimming shortened V by 5 bases and J by 3 bases, and 14 bases separated the two germline ends. The CDR3 totals 16 residues. CDR3: CASSLFHELGANVLTF. As DNA, the CDR3 is TGTGCCAGCAGCCTATTTCACGAGCTTGGGGCCAACGTCCTGACTTTC.

The chain joins TRBV3-1 (or the pseudogene TRBV3-2) to TRBJ2-5; D might be TRBD1 (5 bases). CDR3 length: 14 residues. V was cut by 4 bases and J by 7 bases, with 16 bases left in between. Per germline, CDR1 LGHDT and CDR2 YNNKEL (reference sequence). The CDR3 coding sequence is TGTGCCAGCAGCCCCCCCGTGGGTAGGGGGACCCAGTACTTC. This sequence encodes CASSPPVGRGTQYF.

This chain uses TRBV29-1 with TRBJ2-3; D could derive from TRBD1 or TRBD2 (5 bases each). The CDR3 runs 13 residues. V shed 8 bases and J shed 1 base, with 13 bases lying between them. Germline V gene data show CDR1 as SQVTM and CDR2 as ANQGSEA. The CDR3 DNA reads TGCAGCACCGGACTGGGGGGCACAGATACGCAGTATTTT. Its protein is CSTGLGGTDTQYF.

The rearrangement links TRBV27 to TRBJ2-3, with 8 bases matching TRBD2. The CDR3 is made up of 15 amino acids. Per the germline V gene, CDR1 is MNHEY and CDR2 is SMNVEV (reference sequence). V shed 6 bases and J 1 base; nucleotides not matched to a gene: 6. As DNA, the CDR3 is TGTGCCAGCAGCCCAAAAGCGGGGGGCACAGATACGCAGTATTTT. Translated: CASSPKAGGTDTQYF.

The chain couples TRBV2 to TRBJ1-2; no firm D call. V was clipped by 6 bases and J by 7 bases, with 12 bases between them. CDR3 length: 12 residues. Germline CDR1 reads SNHLY; CDR2 reads FYNNEI. CDR3 loop: CASSPHGSGYTF. The CDR3 DNA is TGTGCCAGCAGCCCTCACGGCAGTGGCTACACCTTC.

The V call is TRBV28, the J call TRBJ1-1, with D unclear. Trimming removed 2 bases at V and 5 bases at J, with 12 bases between. Germline CDR1 MDHEN, CDR2 SYDVKM. The CDR3 is 14 amino acids. CDR3 nucleotide sequence: TGTGCCAGCAGTTTACTAATGCGAACGACTGAAGCTTTCTTT. It encodes CASSLLMRTTEAFF.

V gene TRBV15 combines with J gene TRBJ1-5; 7 bases line up with TRBD1. The CDR3 length is 14 residues. Germline V gene data show CDR1 as LNHNV and CDR2 as YYDKDF (reference sequence). The J segment lost 6 bases and the V segment lost 4 bases, leaving 6 bases of the junction unmatched. The DNA of the CDR3 is TGTGCCACCAGCACCCACAGGGGAATTCAGCCCCAGCATTTT. Translated, it gives CATSTHRGIQPQHF. The whole variable domain, remainder taken from reference TRBV15 and TRBJ1-5, is DAMVIQNPRYQVTQFGKPVTLSCSQTLNHNVMYWYQQKSSQAPKLLFHYYDKDFNNEADTPDNFQSRRPNTSFCFLDIRSPGLGDTAMYLCATSTHRGIQPQHFGDGTRLSIL.

The chain uses TRBV19 and TRBJ2-3; TRBD1 agrees at 7 bases. The J segment lost 2 bases and the V segment lost 5 bases, leaving 7 bases of the junction unmatched. The CDR3 has 15 amino acids. Per germline, CDR1 LNHDA and CDR2 SQIVND (reference sequence). The CDR3 DNA reads TGTGCCAGTAGTCCACTTGGGACAGACACAGATACGCAGTATTTT. Protein sequence: CASSPLGTDTDTQYF.

This chain uses TRBV28 with TRBJ2-4; tentatively, D is TRBD1 or TRBD2 (5 bases each). This CDR3 contains 16 residues. V was trimmed by 5 bases and J by 9 bases, leaving 23 bases between them. CDR1 and CDR2 (germline): MDHEN, SYDVKM. CDR3 nucleotide sequence: TGTGCCAGCAGTCTTCTTCCGGGACCTACACCGGTCATTCAGTACTTC. As protein: CASSLLPGPTPVIQYF.